Presented here are 7 T cell receptor beta chains from one specimen sequenced in a study of cytomegalovirus exposure and HLA in healthy donors. The PCR employed 60 Vbeta primers together with 13 Jbeta primers. TCRdb's table, derived via immunoSEQ multiplex PCR, lists solely in-frame clones and lacks some. This sample yields 150,000 or so clones, of which roughly 80% are seen a single time; approximately 1.5% belongs to the top ten. Sample: PBMCs. These receptors originate from a female donor in good health and CMV-seronegative.

This chain uses TRBV2 with TRBJ1-4; 8 bases are a match to TRBD1. CDR3 length: 15 amino acids. Germline V gene sequence: CDR1 SNHLY, CDR2 FYNNEI. V lost 3 bases and J lost 8; bases outside the gene matches: 8. This CDR3 is CASSELGQGREKLFF. The CDR3 nucleotides are TGTGCCAGCAGTGAGTTAGGACAGGGCCGGGAAAAACTGTTTTTT.

The chain combines TRBV11-3 with TRBJ2-5; D may be TRBD1 (5 bases). The CDR3 covers 15 residues. V gave up 2 bases and J gave up 1 base, with 11 bases separating them. The germline CDR1 and CDR2 sequences are SGHNT and YENEEA. The CDR3: CASSLQGSTQETQYF. The CDR3 coding sequence is TGTGCCAGCAGCTTACAGGGCAGCACCCAAGAGACCCAGTACTTC.

The CDR3 bases are TGTGCCAGTAGATTGAGTTACTCCTACGAGCAGTACTTC. This encodes CASRLSYSYEQYF. V and J are TRBV19 and TRBJ2-7, with D uncertain. The germline V and J ends were trimmed by 6 bases and 0 bases, with 9 bases remaining between them. Germline V gives CDR1 LNHDA, CDR2 SQIVND (reference sequence). This CDR3 is built from 13 residues.

The chain uses TRBV5-4 and TRBJ2-2; 9 nucleotides align to TRBD1. Germline V gene lookup returns CDR1 SGHNT and CDR2 YYREEE (reference sequence). The CDR3 is made up of 15 amino acids. V lost 3 bases, J lost 9 bases, and 9 bases stayed unmatched. For the CDR3, the DNA is TGTGCCAGCAGCTCTCGGACAGGGGCACAGCGGGAGCTGTTTTTT. It yields the protein CASSSRTGAQRELFF.

This clone is a singleton in its sample. The V and J genes are TRBV5-1 and TRBJ1-2; D gene unclear. The CDR3 contains 17 residues. Germline V gene lookup returns CDR1 SGHRS and CDR2 YFSETQ. Trimming shortened V by 0 bases and J by 2 bases, and 17 bases separated the two germline ends. In DNA, the CDR3 is TGCGCCAGCAGCTTGGGCCTCCCCGGCAGGTTCAACTATGGCTACACCTTC. Translating gives CASSLGLPGRFNYGYTF. The full variable domain, rest sourced from reference TRBV5-1 and TRBJ1-2, is KAGVTQTPRYLIKTRGQQVTLSCSPISGHRSVSWYQQTPGQGLQFLFEYFSETQRNKGNFPGRFSGRQFSNSRSEMNVSTLELGDSALYLCASSLGLPGRFNYGYTFGSGTRLTVV.

The rearrangement links TRBV5-4 to TRBJ1-4, with 8 bases lining up with TRBD1. The CDR3 covers 16 residues. J gave up 0 bases and V 4 bases, and 5 bases lay outside the gene matches. Germline V gene sequence: CDR1 SGHNT, CDR2 YYREEE (reference sequence). This chain's CDR3 is CASSLGQGTTNEKLFF. CDR3 DNA sequence: TGTGCCAGCAGCCTTGGACAGGGAACAACTAATGAAAAACTGTTTTTT.

V gene TRBV9 combines with J gene TRBJ2-4; tentative D call: TRBD2 (6 bases). The CDR3 contains 15 residues. V was clipped by 0 bases and J by 2 bases, with 9 bases between them. Germline CDR1 and CDR2: SGDLS and YYNGEE. The CDR3 region is CASSVEGRSKNIQYF. The CDR3, as DNA: TGTGCCAGCAGCGTAGAGGGGAGGTCCAAAAACATTCAGTACTTC.